These 25 T cell receptor beta chains share one sample of origin, sequenced in a study of blood T cell repertoires in COVID-19. Here immunoSEQ multiplex PCR was the method, and the copy in TCRdb shows in-frame clones only, minus some. The sample has roughly 60,000 clones, over 80% seen once. Sequenced sample: peripheral blood. These receptors all come from a man under 40 with COVID-19, enrolled during active disease.

The rearrangement links TRBV19 to TRBJ1-5; TRBD1 matches 10 bases. Trimming took 8 bases from V and 4 from J; bases not matched to a gene: 20. This CDR3 has 19 residues. Germline-derived CDR1 and CDR2 are LNHDA and SQIVND (reference sequence). CDR3 sequence: CASASGQGYFKGENQPQHF. The CDR3 DNA reads as TGTGCCAGTGCATCGGGACAGGGGTATTTTAAGGGTGAAAATCAGCCCCAGCATTTT.

V gene TRBV2 combines with J gene TRBJ1-1; TRBD1 matches at 7 bases. Per germline, CDR1 SNHLY and CDR2 FYNNEI. The CDR3 contains 13 residues. After removal of 5 bases from V and 5 bases from J, the junction contained 5 bases not matched to a gene. CDR3 in DNA: TGTGCCAGCAGTAAGACAGGGCGGACTGAAGCTTTCTTT. Amino acid sequence: CASSKTGRTEAFF. Supplemented by reference TRBV2 and TRBJ1-1, the full variable domain reads EPEVTQTPSHQVTQMGQEVILRCVPISNHLYFYWYRQILGQKVEFLVSFYNNEISEKSEIFDDQFSVERPDGSNFTLKIRSTKLEDSAMYFCASSKTGRTEAFFGQGTRLTVV.

V gene TRBV28 combines with J gene TRBJ2-5, with 8 positions matching TRBD1. The CDR3 sequence is 17 residues long. J was trimmed by 4 bases and V by 4 bases; bases with no gene match: 14. The germline V gene has CDR1 MDHEN and CDR2 SYDVKM. In DNA, the CDR3 is TGTGCCAGCAGTTGGACCCGGACAGGGCGGTCGGGAGAGACCCAGTACTTC. This translates into CASSWTRTGRSGETQYF.

The chain uses TRBV27 and TRBJ1-6, with D unclear. Trimming stripped 2 bases from V and 14 bases from J, with 13 bases between. CDR3 length equals 13 residues. Looked up from germline, CDR1 is MNHEY and CDR2 is SMNVEV (reference sequence). The CDR3 nucleotides are TGTGCCAGCAGTTTAGCAACGGGTTTGTCCCTCCACTTT. This encodes CASSLATGLSLHF.

The chain recombines TRBV11-2 with TRBJ1-1; D ambiguous. The CDR3 spans 13 residues. Trimming pared 1 base from V and 1 base from J, leaving 4 bases between. Germline V CDR1 and CDR2: SGHAT, FQNNGV. The CDR3 loop is CASSLGGNTEAFF. The CDR3 coding sequence is TGTGCCAGCAGCTTAGGAGGGAACACTGAAGCTTTCTTT.

The chain couples TRBV11-2 to TRBJ2-1, with a weak D call TRBD1 (6 bases). Trimming removed 6 bases from V and 7 bases from J, with 16 bases in between. CDR1 SGHAT and CDR2 FQNNGV come from the germline V gene. This CDR3 contains 14 residues. CDR3 nucleotides: TGTGCCAGCAGTCGATTGCGGACAGCTAATGAGCAGTTCTTC. As protein: CASSRLRTANEQFF. The whole variable domain, remainder taken from reference TRBV11-2 and TRBJ2-1, is EAGVAQSPRYKIIEKRQSVAFWCNPISGHATLYWYQQILGQGPKLLIQFQNNGVVDDSQLPKDRFSAERLKGVDSTLKIQPAKLEDSAVYLCASSRLRTANEQFFGPGTRLTVL.

The chain employs TRBV19 and TRBJ1-5; a weak D match, TRBD1 (6 bases). The V and J ends lost 10 bases and 4 bases respectively, with 23 bases between them. The CDR3 consists of 16 residues. Germline V gene lookup returns CDR1 LNHDA and CDR2 SQIVND (reference sequence). CDR3 protein: CATGQIAAIGNQPQHF. CDR3 DNA: TGTGCCACCGGACAGATCGCAGCCATCGGGAATCAGCCCCAGCATTTT.

This clone occurred a few times. This sequence joins TRBV18 and TRBJ1-1; weak D call: TRBD1 (5 bases). Germline CDR1 is KGHSH and CDR2 is LQKENI. V lost 3 bases and J lost 0, with 17 bases in between. The CDR3 covers 17 residues. DNA of the CDR3: TGTGCCAGCTCACCGTTCTCAGACAGAATAATGAACACTGAAGCTTTCTTT. Residues: CASSPFSDRIMNTEAFF.

This clone has a single count. The rearrangement links TRBV6-2 or TRBV6-3 to TRBJ1-5; no reliable D call. V was cut by 3 bases and J by 0 bases, with 9 bases left in between. Germline V CDR1 and CDR2: MNHEY, SVGEGT. The CDR3 consists of 15 residues. The CDR3 nucleotides are TGTGCCAGCAGTTATGAGGGTTATAGCAATCAGCCCCAGCATTTT. The encoded protein is CASSYEGYSNQPQHF.

The V gene is TRBV5-1, the J gene TRBJ1-1, with 10 bases identical to TRBD1. V trimming: 0 bases; J trimming: 4 bases; junction bases outside the gene matches: 6. Looked up from germline, CDR1 is SGHRS and CDR2 is YFSETQ. The CDR3 spans 16 residues. CDR3 sequence (DNA): TGCGCCAGCAGCTTGGGGACAGGGGGTAGAGGCACTGAAGCTTTCTTT. Its protein product is CASSLGTGGRGTEAFF.

The CDR3 nucleotides read TGTGCCAGCAGTTTTTTTCTTAGCGAGGCCTACGAGCAGTACTTC. Its translation: CASSFFLSEAYEQYF. The genes are TRBV28 and TRBJ2-7; TRBD2 might be the D (5 bases). This CDR3 is 15 amino acids long. V was pared by 3 bases and J by 2 bases, with 14 bases between. Germline V CDR1 and CDR2: MDHEN, SYDVKM.

The chain is built from TRBV15 and TRBJ1-4; D ambiguous. Trimming left V 1 base short and J 3 bases short, with 12 bases between. The CDR3 loop spans 16 amino acids. The germline CDR1 and CDR2 sequences are LNHNV and YYDKDF (reference sequence). Written as DNA, the CDR3 is TGTGCCACCAGCAGAGCATCGACATCCCCTAATGAAAAACTGTTTTTT. Amino acid sequence: CATSRASTSPNEKLFF.

The chain employs TRBV5-6 and TRBJ2-1; 11 bases line up with TRBD2. The germline V gene has CDR1 SGHDT and CDR2 YYEEEE. V lost 4 bases and J lost 3; bases outside the gene matches: 6. The CDR3 contains 16 residues. The DNA for the CDR3 is TGTGCCAGCAGCGATTGGACTAGCGGGTTCTACAATGAGCAGTTCTTC. As protein: CASSDWTSGFYNEQFF.

In this sample, this clone turned up once. This sequence joins TRBV6-2 or TRBV6-3 and TRBJ1-4; unclear D gene. Germline V gene sequence: CDR1 MNHEY, CDR2 SVGEGT. This CDR3 is built from 13 residues. Trimming pared 2 bases from V and 7 bases from J, leaving 8 bases between. The CDR3 protein is CASSYQRVEKLFF. CDR3 DNA sequence: TGTGCCAGCAGTTACCAGCGGGTTGAAAAACTGTTTTTT.

The chain is built from TRBV5-1 and TRBJ2-7, with D tentatively TRBD2 (5 bases). In germline, CDR1 is SGHRS, CDR2 YFSETQ. CDR3 length: 16 amino acids. V gave up 1 base and J gave up 0 bases, with 14 bases separating them. The CDR3 reads CASSLSPGTPSYEQYF. The CDR3 DNA follows: TGCGCCAGCAGCTTGAGTCCGGGAACTCCCTCCTACGAGCAGTACTTC.

The rearrangement uses TRBV6-5 and TRBJ1-2, with D possibly matching TRBD1 (5 bases). V dropped 2 bases and J dropped 2 bases, with 15 bases sitting between them. Germline V gene lookup returns CDR1 MNHEY and CDR2 SVGAGI. The CDR3 has 16 residues. CDR3 DNA sequence: TGTGCCAGCAGTTACCGGAGGGGTACAAGAAACTATGGCTACACCTTC. Its protein is CASSYRRGTRNYGYTF.

In DNA, the CDR3 is TGTGCCAGCAGCTTAGTCACCGTGACTAGAAGGTTGGCAGATACGCAGTATTTT. As protein: CASSLVTVTRRLADTQYF. V and J are TRBV11-2 and TRBJ2-3; TRBD2 might be the D (6 bases). This CDR3 region has 18 residues. Germline V CDR1 and CDR2: SGHAT, FQNNGV. The germline V and J ends were trimmed by 1 base and 4 bases, with 21 bases remaining between them.

The chain joins TRBV11-2 to TRBJ2-7; possible D gene TRBD1, 6 bases. Trimming removed 2 bases at V and 6 bases at J, with 11 bases between. The CDR3 spans 13 residues. Germline lookup yields CDR1 SGHAT and CDR2 FQNNGV. CDR3 DNA: TGTGCCAGCAGCTTACAGGGGACCTCCGAGCAGTACTTC. As protein: CASSLQGTSEQYF.

This chain joins TRBV21-1 and TRBJ2-5; the D segment call TRBD2 is taken from the table without a DNA check. TRBV21-1 is assigned pseudogene status. The CDR3 has 16 amino acids. CDR3 DNA sequence: TGTGCCAGCAGCAAAGACCAGCGGGAGGCGGGAGAGACCCAGTACTTC. It specifies CASSKDQREAGETQYF.

For the CDR3, the DNA is TGTGCCACCAGCAGAGTTCTGGCGGGAGCTGTCCACGAGCAGTACTTC. This translates into CATSRVLAGAVHEQYF. The V call is TRBV15, the J call TRBJ2-7; 7 nucleotides align to TRBD2. The germline gives CDR1 LNHNV, CDR2 YYDKDF (reference sequence). The CDR3 totals 16 residues. The V and J ends lost 1 base and 5 bases, in that order; junction bases with no gene match: 11.

The CDR3 sequence: CASSRGGYPEAFF. The CDR3 DNA follows: TGTGCCAGCAGCCGGGGGGGTTATCCTGAAGCTTTCTTT. The genes are TRBV28 and TRBJ1-1; D might be TRBD1 (5 bases). The V end lost 6 bases, the J end lost 6 bases, and 14 bases lay between the germline ends. The CDR3 loop spans 13 amino acids. The germline gives CDR1 MDHEN, CDR2 SYDVKM.

The chain couples TRBV20-1 to TRBJ1-3, with D perhaps matching TRBD1 (5 bases). The CDR3 runs 16 residues. V was clipped by 3 bases and J by 2 bases, with 17 bases between them. CDR1 is DFQATT and CDR2 is SNEGSKA in the germline V gene (reference sequence). The CDR3 bases are TGCAGTGCTAGTCACCCGGGGGGTTATCCTGGAAACACCATATATTTT. Protein: CSASHPGGYPGNTIYF.

This chain connects TRBV5-5 to TRBJ1-4, with D uncertain. V was cut by 5 bases and J by 8 bases, with 13 bases left in between. Germline-derived CDR1 and CDR2 are SGHKS and YYEKEE (reference sequence). The CDR3 is 13 residues long. The DNA of the CDR3 is TGTGCCAGCAGATCGGAGGATAGGGAAAAACTGTTTTTT. It specifies CASRSEDREKLFF.

This clone was recorded only once. V and J are TRBV3-1 (or the pseudogene TRBV3-2) and TRBJ1-4; 8 bases line up with TRBD1. V lost 8 bases to trimming and J lost 3 bases; unmatched junction nucleotides: 8. The CDR3 loop spans 15 amino acids. CDR1 LGHDT and CDR2 YNNKEL come from the germline V gene (reference sequence). CDR3 sequence (DNA): TGTGCCAGCTCACAGGGGGGGATGGCTAATGAAAAACTGTTTTTT. Its protein product is CASSQGGMANEKLFF.

This clone was counted between two and nine times. This chain joins TRBV20-1 and TRBJ2-7; 10 bases match TRBD2. The length of the CDR3 is 15 residues. J lost 0 bases, V lost 3 bases, and 5 bases had no gene match. CDR1 is DFQATT, CDR2 SNEGSKA, per germline (reference sequence). DNA for the CDR3: TGCAGTGCTAGTAGGCCTAGCGGGAGCTCCTACGAGCAGTACTTC. It translates to CSASRPSGSSYEQYF.